The rows below give T cell receptor beta chains drawn from one sample of a study of early T cells in non-severe SARS-CoV-2 infection. TCRdb redid the calling of the 5' RACE reads with MiXCR, one entry per CDR3 protein. The sample contains over 20,000 distinct CDR3 sequences, under 5.5% of which appear only once. What was sequenced was whole blood. The receptor set was obtained from an adult who was a healthcare worker with PCR-confirmed SARS-CoV-2 infection or an uninfected control (not recorded which). Both conserved end residues are part of each CDR3. A D gene is named only where the DNA matches it firmly. Where a row states a size, it is once, few, many or the class of an expanded clone; other rows omit it.

clone size	D gene	V gene	J gene	CDR3 DNA	CDR3 protein
-	TRBD2	TRBV11-2	TRBJ2-5	TGTGCCAGCAGCCCCGGGACTAGCGGGAGGGCCCACCAAGAGACCCAGTACTTC	CASSPGTSGRAHQETQYF
many	-	TRBV12-3/TRBV12-4	TRBJ1-6	TGTGCCAGCAGTGTTGCAGGGCGGTGGAATTCACCCCTCCACTTT	CASSVAGRWNSPLHF
many	-	TRBV24-1	TRBJ2-2	TGTGCCACCAGTGAAAACACCGGGGAGCTGTTTTTT	CATSENTGELFF
many	-	TRBV10-3	TRBJ2-7	TGTGCCATCAGAAACGACGGCTACGAGCAGTACTTC	CAIRNDGYEQYF
many	TRBD2	TRBV4-3	TRBJ2-1	TGCGCCAGCAGCCAGGGCATTCATAGCGGGTCTGAGCAGTTCTTC	CASSQGIHSGSEQFF
many	-	TRBV7-2	TRBJ1-6	TGTGCCAGCAGCTTAGGCCCCCCTAATTCACCCCTCCACTTT	CASSLGPPNSPLHF
few	-	TRBV12-3/TRBV12-4	TRBJ2-7	TGTGCCAGCAGTTCCCTAGGTGGCGGGGACGAGCAGTACTTC	CASSSLGGGDEQYF
many	-	TRBV7-2	TRBJ1-1	TGTGCCAGCAGTAACTCCTACGTACCTGAAGCTTTCTTT	CASSNSYVPEAFF
medium-sized	-	TRBV5-1	TRBJ2-3	TGCGCCAGCAGCTTGGGACTAAGCGGGACAGATACGCAGTATTTT	CASSLGLSGTDTQYF
many	-	TRBV6-5	TRBJ2-1	TGTGCCAGCAGTTACTCGAGTCCACAGGGAGCCTACAATGAGCAGTTCTTC	CASSYSSPQGAYNEQFF
medium-sized	-	TRBV7-7	TRBJ2-1	TGTGCCAGCAGCTTAACCCCTAGCCTCAATGAGCAGTTCTTC	CASSLTPSLNEQFF
few	-	TRBV18	TRBJ1-1	TGTGCCAGCTCCCCTAGCCGGGACGCCGACGTTGAGGCTTTCTTT	CASSPSRDADVEAFF
many	TRBD1	TRBV2	TRBJ1-1	TGTGCCAGCAGTGGACAGGGCGCTGAAGCTTTCTTT	CASSGQGAEAFF
few	-	TRBV11-2	TRBJ1-5	TGTGCCAGCAGCCCGGACGGCTATAGCAATCAGCCCCAGCATTTT	CASSPDGYSNQPQHF
medium-sized	-	TRBV6-5	TRBJ2-7	TGTGCCAGCAGTGCCGGCCTGAGGGGCGAGCAGTACTTC	CASSAGLRGEQYF
few	-	TRBV7-2	TRBJ2-3	TGTGCCAGCAGCTCGGGGACCGTCCTGGATACGCAGTATTTT	CASSSGTVLDTQYF
medium-sized	TRBD1	TRBV5-1	TRBJ1-1	TGCGCCAGCAGCTTGGAAGGAAGGGGGCTAGGGACTGAAGCTTTCTTT	CASSLEGRGLGTEAFF
few	-	TRBV29-1	TRBJ2-5	TGCAGCGTTGACCGGGGGCGAAAAGAGACCCAGTACTTC	CSVDRGRKETQYF
-	-	TRBV29-1	TRBJ2-7	TGCAGCGTTGAAGCCGCGTGGGGGGCCAGTTACGAGCAGTACTTC	CSVEAAWGASYEQYF
-	-	TRBV28	TRBJ2-1	TGTGCCAGCAGTCAAGCGACTAGAGTCGAGCAGTTCTTC	CASSQATRVEQFF
-	TRBD2	TRBV5-1	TRBJ2-5	TGCGCCAGCAGCGGGACTAGTTCACAAGAGACCCAGTACTTC	CASSGTSSQETQYF
-	TRBD1	TRBV29-1	TRBJ1-2	TGCAGCGTGGGGGGACAGGACTATGGCTACACCTTC	CSVGGQDYGYTF
few	-	TRBV7-6	TRBJ2-3	TGTGCCAGCAGCTTAGGCCAGGGAAGCACAGATACGCAGTATTTT	CASSLGQGSTDTQYF
-	-	TRBV12-3/TRBV12-4	TRBJ2-3	TGTGCCAGCAGTTTAGGGGGGCGAGAGGATACGCAGTATTTT	CASSLGGREDTQYF
many	-	TRBV7-2	TRBJ1-3	TGTGCCAGCAGCTTAGTATACTCTGGAAACACCATATATTTT	CASSLVYSGNTIYF
few	-	TRBV6-1	TRBJ2-1	TGTGCCAGCAGCCTCACAGAGGACGGTGGGAATGAGCAGTTCTTC	CASSLTEDGGNEQFF
many	-	TRBV27	TRBJ1-6	TGTGCCAGCAGTTTATTCGGGGGTTCACCCCTCCACTTT	CASSLFGGSPLHF
many	-	TRBV7-2	TRBJ2-1	TGTGCCAGCAGCTTAGTAGCGGATTTCGGCAATGAGCAGTTCTTC	CASSLVADFGNEQFF
medium-sized	TRBD1	TRBV28	TRBJ2-5	TGTGCCAGCAGTGGGGGACAGCAAGAGACCCAGTACTTC	CASSGGQQETQYF
many	TRBD1	TRBV14	TRBJ1-1	TGTGCCAGCAGCCCGCAGGGGGTTGGCACTGAAGCTTTCTTT	CASSPQGVGTEAFF
many	-	TRBV27	TRBJ1-1	TGTGCCAGCAGTCCAGGGCCCCGGGACACTGAAGCTTTCTTT	CASSPGPRDTEAFF
few	-	TRBV30	TRBJ2-7	TGTGCCTGGCGATTTACAGATCGGGGCGAGCAGTACTTC	CAWRFTDRGEQYF
-	TRBD2	TRBV20-1	TRBJ2-3	TGCAGTGCTAGGGAGGGACTAGATTACCTAAAGACGCAGTATTTT	CSAREGLDYLKTQYF
-	-	TRBV14	TRBJ2-2	TGTGCCAGCAGCCAGAGACACCTCACCGGGGAGCTGTTTTTT	CASSQRHLTGELFF
many	-	TRBV28	TRBJ1-2	TGTGCCAGCAGTCCTCCAACCGGGACGGGCTACACCTTC	CASSPPTGTGYTF
many	TRBD1	TRBV11-2	TRBJ1-3	TGTGCCAGCAGCGAAATTACAGGGGGCTCTGGAAACACCATATATTTT	CASSEITGGSGNTIYF
many	-	TRBV18	TRBJ2-5	TGTGCCAGCTCACCAATATACCAAGAGACCCAGTACTTC	CASSPIYQETQYF
-	-	TRBV5-1	TRBJ2-5	TGCGCCAGCAGCTTGGGATCGACGTCTGAGACCCAGTACTTC	CASSLGSTSETQYF
many	-	TRBV12-3/TRBV12-4	TRBJ2-7	TGTGCCGGCCCTAGGATGGACAGACCCTACGAGCAGTACTTC	CAGPRMDRPYEQYF
many	TRBD1	TRBV12-3/TRBV12-4	TRBJ1-6	TGTGCCAGCAGTTTAGGAGGGGGCACAGGACCCCTCCACTTT	CASSLGGGTGPLHF
many	-	TRBV27	TRBJ2-2	TGTGCCAGCAGAGGGTTCGGGGAGCTGTTTTTT	CASRGFGELFF